This T cell receptor beta chain was retrieved from a study of control samples from healthy donors and cancer patients. Produced via immunoSEQ multiplex PCR; TCRdb's table is partial and in-frame only. The data hold approximately 86,000 clones, with 80% to 95% observed a single time. This clone was picked up one time. The V and J ends lost 5 bases and 6 bases, in that order; junction bases with no gene match: 9. CDR1 is MNHNY and CDR2 is SVGAGI in the germline V gene (reference sequence). The CDR3 totals 15 residues. What was sequenced was blood. This chain joins TRBV6-6 and TRBJ1-4; TRBD1 agrees at 7 bases. The TCR was taken from a woman between 25 and 40 years old in good health. The CDR3 here is CASSTGQERDEKLFF. In DNA form, the CDR3 reads TGTGCCAGCAGTACAGGACAGGAACGGGATGAAAAACTGTTTTTT.